The clone carrying this T cell receptor (beta chain) has ten or more counts. Its antigen is unknown. Genomic DNA constituted the template upon which TCR beta VDJ and CDR3 profiling was performed. Each CDR3 protein is one row after TCRdb ran MiXCR on the reads. The table shows about 180,000 distinct CDR3 sequences, with about three fifths occurring only once. The sample is drawn from a study of CD8+CD57+ T cells in acquired aplastic anemia. Overall study context: When averaged, DNA from sorted CD4+ and CD8+ cells came to about 3 ug. Study-level findings and limits: Patients shared some 30 CD8+ CDR3 sequences with controls. CD8+ Simpson's diversity showed no significant patient-control difference.

Patients chosen for sequencing had CD8+CD57+ cells that had expanded, as shown by flow cytometry. Severe acquired aplastic anemia was diagnosed in all patients. Germline-derived CDR1 and CDR2 are MNHNS and SASEGT. This CDR3 has 15 amino acids. V was cut by 1 base and J by 3 bases, with 12 bases left in between. Sequenced: sorted CD4+, CD8+, or CD8+CD57+ T cells (not recorded which) from PBMCs. The genes are TRBV6-1 and TRBJ1-1; perhaps TRBD1 as D (5 bases). The sequence came from a human donor with aplastic anemia. The CDR3 loop reads CASSEGDHLDTEAFF. For the CDR3, the DNA is TGTGCCAGCAGTGAAGGGGACCACCTGGACACTGAAGCTTTCTTT.